This TCR beta chain was captured in a study of T cells in Graves' hyperthyroidism and ophthalmopathy. This CDR3 has 12 amino acids. Germline V CDR1 and CDR2: MNHEY, SVGAGI. Trimming removed 7 bases at V and 2 bases at J, with 9 bases between. This clonotype has a count of ten or more. The target antigen is unknown. Study-level results: Before onset, by a median of around 6.1 months, the model predicted ophthalmopathy.

TCR beta CDR3 region amplification was performed from RNA transcripts. The primer set for the first-round RT-PCR of the TCR CDR3 was HTBI. Using its own MiXCR run on the multiplex PCR reads, TCRdb lists one record per CDR3 protein. The table records some 350,000 distinct CDR3 sequences, about 18% of them present only once. The chain employs TRBV6-5 and TRBJ2-7; D is perhaps TRBD1 (6 bases). This sequence originates from a woman aged 18-35 years with Graves' hyperthyroidism. Source material: blood. CDR3 protein: CASKQGAYEQYF. The CDR3 DNA sequence: TGTGCCAGCAAACAGGGAGCCTACGAGCAGTACTTC.